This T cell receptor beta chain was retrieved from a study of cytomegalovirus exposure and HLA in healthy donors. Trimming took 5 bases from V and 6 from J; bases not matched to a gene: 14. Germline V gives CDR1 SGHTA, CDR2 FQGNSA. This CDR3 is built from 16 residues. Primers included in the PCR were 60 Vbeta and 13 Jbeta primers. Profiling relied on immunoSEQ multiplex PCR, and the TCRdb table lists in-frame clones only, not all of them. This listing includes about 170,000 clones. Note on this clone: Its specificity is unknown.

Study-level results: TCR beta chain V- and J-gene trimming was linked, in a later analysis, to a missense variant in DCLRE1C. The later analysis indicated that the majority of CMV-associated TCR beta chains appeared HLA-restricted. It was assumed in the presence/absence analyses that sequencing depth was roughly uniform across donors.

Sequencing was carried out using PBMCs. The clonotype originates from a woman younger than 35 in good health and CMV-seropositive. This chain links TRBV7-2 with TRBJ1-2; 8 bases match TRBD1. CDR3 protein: CASSKRGVMTGDGYTF. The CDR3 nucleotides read TGTGCCAGCAGCAAGAGAGGGGTCATGACAGGGGATGGCTACACCTTC.